The 4 T cell receptor beta chains in this list originate from one sample, sequenced in a study of T cell repertoires in cytomegalovirus infection. TCRdb processed the reads anew with MiXCR; each CDR3 protein has one entry. This sample has 290,000 or so distinct CDR3 sequences, with roughly 9.3% found just once. Source material: PBMCs. The receptors stem from a human donor in good health (CMV status not recorded). Some clones in this sample may be carry-over from other donors' samples.

The sample holds many counts of this clonotype. The rearrangement uses TRBV19 and TRBJ2-7, with D maybe TRBD2 (5 bases). This CDR3 has 17 residues. V was shortened by 3 bases and J by 0 bases, with 18 bases between the two germline ends. The germline gives CDR1 LNHDA, CDR2 SQIVND (reference sequence). The CDR3 spells CASSMDAYTRVSYEQYF. CDR3 nucleotide sequence: TGTGCCAGTAGTATGGATGCTTATACGCGGGTCTCCTACGAGCAGTACTTC.

J is TRBJ2-5 and V is TRBV27, with 9 bases fitting TRBD2. The V gene's germline CDR1 is MNHEY and CDR2 SMNVEV (reference sequence). The V segment lost 10 bases and the J segment 0 bases; nucleotides outside the gene matches: 9. The CDR3 totals 15 residues. CDR3 loop: CATRSSGGYQETQYF. The CDR3 bases are TGTGCCACCAGGTCCAGCGGGGGGTACCAAGAGACCCAGTACTTC.

This clonotype has ten or more counts. The chain combines TRBV7-2 with TRBJ2-4; possible D gene TRBD1, 6 bases. CDR3 length equals 16 residues. V was shortened by 4 bases and J by 2 bases, with 15 bases between the two germline ends. Per germline, CDR1 SGHTA and CDR2 FQGNSA. CDR3 amino acids: CASSSGQPGSKNIQYF. CDR3 in DNA: TGTGCCAGCAGCTCTGGACAGCCAGGTTCCAAAAACATTCAGTACTTC. Using reference TRBV7-2 and TRBJ2-4 for the parts outside the CDR3, the full variable domain is GAGVSQSPSNKVTEKGKDVELRCDPISGHTALYWYRQSLGQGLEFLIYFQGNSAPDKSGLPSDRFSAERTGGSVSTLTIQRTQQEDSAVYLCASSSGQPGSKNIQYFGAGTRLSVL.

This clonotype was counted many times. The chain couples TRBV20-1 to TRBJ2-1, with 11 bases lining up with TRBD2. CDR1 DFQATT and CDR2 SNEGSKA come from the germline V gene (reference sequence). V shed 6 bases, J shed 2 bases, and the junction held 9 bases outside the gene matches. The CDR3 totals 16 residues. The CDR3 coding sequence is TGCAGTGCGCGTACTAGCGGGGGTTATCCCTACAATGAGCAGTTCTTC. It is translated as CSARTSGGYPYNEQFF.